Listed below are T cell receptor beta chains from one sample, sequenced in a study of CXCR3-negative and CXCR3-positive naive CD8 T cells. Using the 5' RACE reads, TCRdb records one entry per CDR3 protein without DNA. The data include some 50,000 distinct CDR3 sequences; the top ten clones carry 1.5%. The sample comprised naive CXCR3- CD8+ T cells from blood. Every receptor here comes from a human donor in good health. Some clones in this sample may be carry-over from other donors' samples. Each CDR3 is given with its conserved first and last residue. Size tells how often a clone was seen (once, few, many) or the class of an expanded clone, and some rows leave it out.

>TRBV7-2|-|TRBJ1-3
CASSLGGFSGNTIYF
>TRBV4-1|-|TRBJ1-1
CASSQDPIGVDEAFF
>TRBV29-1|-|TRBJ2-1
CSVEPSGGNNEQFF
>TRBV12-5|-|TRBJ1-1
CASGSRDRAEAFF
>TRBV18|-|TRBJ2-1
CASSETGYNEQFF
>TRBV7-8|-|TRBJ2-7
CASSLVGTSGYEQYF
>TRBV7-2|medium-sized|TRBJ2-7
CASSVGTEPSYEQYF
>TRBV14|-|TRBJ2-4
CANSRGTSRTKNIQYF
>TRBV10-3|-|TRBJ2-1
CATTESGDLYNEQFF
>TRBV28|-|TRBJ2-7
CASSLSLRISEQYF
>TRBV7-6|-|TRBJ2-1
CASSTGVKTNEQFF
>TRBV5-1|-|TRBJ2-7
CASSRGAYEQYF
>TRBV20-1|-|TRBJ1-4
CSAVRVELDSSGEKLFF
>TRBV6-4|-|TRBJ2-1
CASSVSSGNYNEQFF
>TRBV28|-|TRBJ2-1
CASSLQFGLNEQFF
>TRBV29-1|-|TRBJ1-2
CSVEAMGGRVDGYTF
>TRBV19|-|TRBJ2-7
CASSPTGVYEQYF
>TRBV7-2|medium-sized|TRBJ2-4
CASSLGKGALAKNIQYF
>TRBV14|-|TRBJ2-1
CASSQDLAGGSYNEQFF
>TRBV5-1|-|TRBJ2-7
CASSLSLGAEQYF
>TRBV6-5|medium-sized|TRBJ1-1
CASQRNRFANTEAFF
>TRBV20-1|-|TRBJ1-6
CSARDPSSFNSPLHF
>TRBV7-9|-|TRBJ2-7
CASSLGTGYEQYF
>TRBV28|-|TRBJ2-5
CASSSRDRGEETQYF
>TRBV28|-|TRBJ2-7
CASSRIGRYEQYF
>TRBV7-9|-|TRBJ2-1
CASSLAFGYSYNEQFF